The entry that follows covers one T cell receptor (beta chain) sequence. This clonotype occurred many times. No antigen is known for it. Nothing much larger sits one base from this clone, and base qualities are not available. Via the germline V gene (reference sequence), CDR1 is SEHNR and CDR2 FQNEAQ. Measured from the cysteine to the phenylalanine, the CDR3 is 17 residues long. Only the CDR3 DNA is retained, 51 bases long and in frame from the first base. Here V drops 7 bases and J drops 6 bases, and the junction holds 15 bases not matched to any gene. The sample is drawn from a study of CD8 T cells in ankylosing spondylitis (dated 2017 in TCRdb). Describing the broader study: T cell receptor beta repertoires were profiled in healthy donors and ankylosing spondylitis patients so that disease-linked TCR variants could be found. Peripheral blood was sampled, and synovial fluid was additionally collected from ankylosing spondylitis patients. The full study cohort was made up of 25 to 30 ankylosing spondylitis patients and 95 to 130 healthy donors.

On the study overall, not on this receptor specifically: According to the report, matched synovial fluid samples from ankylosing spondylitis patients were significantly enriched for the disease-linked clones. A CD8+ phenotype was shown by the disease-linked clones, which were found at relatively low frequencies in peripheral blood. Some motif variants were previously reported in synovial fluid and blood of reactive arthritis patients, suggesting common disease-initiation mechanisms. Blood from ankylosing spondylitis patients appeared to be characterized by a TCR beta motif composed of 7 to 9 highly homologous amino acid variants.

Sequencing was performed on an Illumina HiSeq 2500. TCR beta libraries were prepared by quantitative 5'-RACE with molecular barcodes. The paper's processing steps were these. A new computational method, built on a probabilistic model of VDJ rearrangement, was used to identify disease-linked TCR variants. TCRdb trimmed public reads at Q25 via fastp, called clones via MiXCR and kept in-frame beta chains. Duplicate CDR3 protein sequences are folded into a single record with the most common DNA and genes. Clone size and V and J calls follow TCRdb, not the original study. This sample is represented by roughly 300,000 distinct CDR3 sequences; roughly 8% of them were singletons. Approximately 14% of the sample is in the top ten clones.

The chain is assembled from TRBV7-9 and TRBJ1-5, and 10 junctional nucleotides match TRBD1. The sequence was obtained from a male donor with ankylosing spondylitis. The sequenced material came from blood, either unsorted or a sorted T cell fraction (not recorded which). The CDR3 has the sequence CASKTGGAFRDVQPQHF. The DNA sequence is given as TGTGCCAGCAAGACAGGGGGCGCGTTCCGCGACGTTCAGCCCCAGCATTTT.